These 15 T cell receptor beta chains were sequenced from one sample in a study of human T cells and chemical hapten exposure. MiXCR was run by TCRdb on the RACE reads, yielding one entry per CDR3 protein. The sample has 350,000 to 450,000 distinct CDR3 sequences, roughly 5% seen once. The sample's time point: pre-sensitization, week 0. Treatment in this sample: therapeutic diphenylcyclopropenone sensitization with weekly scalp DPC. This specimen was whole blood, taken in connection with sensitization to the hapten diphenylcyclopropenone (DPC). The receptors derive from a woman in her 50s with alopecia areata. Some clones in this sample may be carry-over from other donors' samples.

The chain has TRBV21-1 and TRBJ2-5; the listed D gene, TRBD2, was not tested against the DNA. TRBV21-1 has pseudogene status. This CDR3 has 21 amino acids. This CDR3 reads CASSPPGEEPSGADFQETQYF. The CDR3 DNA reads TGTGCCAGCAGCCCCCCCGGGGAAGAGCCTAGCGGGGCGGACTTCCAAGAGACCCAGTACTTC.

The chain links TRBV20-1 to TRBJ2-3; D call uncertain. The CDR3 is 12 amino acids. V gave up 2 bases and J gave up 4 bases, with 7 bases separating them. The germline V gene has CDR1 DFQATT and CDR2 SNEGSKA (reference sequence). The CDR3 DNA reads TGCAGTGCTAGAATGGGTGCAGATACGCAGTATTTT. Protein product: CSARMGADTQYF.

This clonotype was seen only a few times. The chain employs TRBV2 and TRBJ2-2; possibly TRBD2 for D (5 bases). The CDR3 extends over 13 amino acids. Trimming cost V 0 bases and J 6 bases, with 5 bases left between them. Per germline, CDR1 SNHLY and CDR2 FYNNEI. DNA for the CDR3: TGTGCCAGCAGTGAAGCGGGAGCCGGGGAGCTGTTTTTT. This encodes CASSEAGAGELFF.

The V call is TRBV6-2 or TRBV6-3, the J call TRBJ1-5; D remains unclear. V was trimmed by 0 bases and J by 7 bases, leaving 7 bases between them. The CDR3 length is 13 residues. Germline lookup yields CDR1 MNHEY and CDR2 SVGEGT. CDR3 loop: CASSYSFPQPQHF. CDR3 nucleotide sequence: TGTGCCAGCAGTTACTCGTTCCCGCAGCCCCAGCATTTT.

This clonotype has a count of ten or more. The V gene is TRBV3-1, the J gene TRBJ1-1, with 9 bases fitting TRBD1. The germline CDR1 and CDR2 sequences are LGHDT and YNNKEL (reference sequence). V was pared by 4 bases and J by 7 bases, with 4 bases of the junction left unmatched. The CDR3 covers 13 residues. CDR3 loop: CASSLTGGNEAFF. Here the CDR3 DNA reads TGTGCCAGCAGCCTGACAGGGGGAAATGAAGCTTTCTTT.

This clonotype was counted a few times. The CDR3 sequence: CASSRSKIADTQYF. CDR3 bases: TGTGCCAGCAGCCGCAGTAAGATCGCAGATACGCAGTATTTT. V gene TRBV11-2 combines with J gene TRBJ2-3; no reliable D call. The CDR3 is 14 residues long. Trimming cost V 5 bases and J 4 bases, with 13 bases left between them. Germline CDR1 reads SGHAT; CDR2 reads FQNNGV.

The V gene is TRBV7-9, the J gene TRBJ2-5; D is possibly TRBD1 or TRBD2 (5 bases each). The CDR3 spans 15 residues. CDR1 and CDR2 (germline): SEHNR, FQNEAQ (reference sequence). V was clipped by 5 bases and J by 4 bases, with 17 bases between them. The CDR3 sequence: CASSPGTLVGETQYF. In DNA form, the CDR3 reads TGTGCCAGCAGCCCCGGGACCCTCGTAGGAGAGACCCAGTACTTC. Together with reference TRBV7-9 and TRBJ2-5, the CDR3 gives the full variable domain: DTGVSQNPRHKITKRGQNVTFRCDPISEHNRLYWYRQTLGQGPEFLTYFQNEAQLEKSRLLSDRFSAERPKGSFSTLEIQRTEQGDSAMYLCASSPGTLVGETQYFGPGTRLLVL.

This chain links TRBV29-1 with TRBJ2-5; D is ambiguous. V lost 7 bases and J 5 bases, leaving 14 bases between the germline ends. Germline V gene data show CDR1 as SQVTM and CDR2 as ANQGSEA. The CDR3 has 12 amino acids. In nucleotides, the CDR3 is TGCAGCGAGGGCCTCCTCGGGGAGACCCAGTACTTC. It codes for CSEGLLGETQYF.

In this sample, this clonotype turned up a few times. The V gene is TRBV13, the J gene TRBJ2-1; D is possibly TRBD2 (5 bases). CDR1 PRHDT and CDR2 FYEKMQ come from the germline V gene (reference sequence). Trimming removed 0 bases at V and 8 bases at J, with 8 bases between. The CDR3 consists of 13 residues. The CDR3: CASSLGRVDEQFF. In DNA, the CDR3 is TGTGCCAGCAGCTTAGGGCGGGTCGATGAGCAGTTCTTC.

Ten or more counts support this clonotype. The chain uses TRBV5-1 and TRBJ2-1, with 10 bases lining up with TRBD2. V lost 0 bases to trimming and J lost 3 bases; unmatched junction nucleotides: 6. Germline-derived CDR1 and CDR2 are SGHRS and YFSETQ. This CDR3 comprises 17 residues. DNA of the CDR3: TGCGCCAGCAGCTTGGAGGCTAGCGGGGGAATCTACAATGAGCAGTTCTTC. Translated, it gives CASSLEASGGIYNEQFF.

This clonotype was observed a handful of times. The chain employs TRBV12-3 or TRBV12-4 and TRBJ1-2, with D unresolved. Trimming pared 3 bases from V and 4 bases from J, leaving 12 bases between. CDR3 length: 14 amino acids. CDR3 amino acids: CASSFGGSFYGYTF. The CDR3 DNA sequence: TGTGCCAGCAGTTTCGGAGGGTCGTTCTATGGCTACACCTTC.

This clonotype was seen only a few times. The J gene is TRBJ1-1, the V gene TRBV2, with unresolved D. V lost 6 bases and J 0 bases, leaving 11 bases between the germline ends. Per the germline V gene, CDR1 is SNHLY and CDR2 is FYNNEI. The CDR3 covers 14 residues. CDR3 residues: CASSRKELNTEAFF. CDR3 DNA sequence: TGTGCCAGCAGCCGAAAGGAGTTGAACACTGAAGCTTTCTTT.

This clonotype was counted many times. The V and J genes are TRBV29-1 and TRBJ2-2, with no clear D. This CDR3 spans 12 amino acids. The germline gives CDR1 SQVTM, CDR2 ANQGSEA. Trimming took off 3 bases at V and 6 bases at J, with 8 bases between the two ends. CDR3: CSVDGYSGELFF. CDR3 coding DNA: TGCAGCGTTGATGGGTACTCCGGGGAGCTGTTTTTT.

The gene calls are TRBV10-3 and TRBJ1-2; unclear D gene. Trimming removed 6 bases at V and 10 bases at J, with 15 bases between. The CDR3 totals 12 residues. Per the germline V gene, CDR1 is ENHRY and CDR2 is SYGVKD. This chain's CDR3 is CAIRSQEFHYTF. DNA for the CDR3: TGTGCCATCAGGAGCCAGGAGTTCCACTACACCTTC.

This clonotype was detected only a few times. The chain employs TRBV20-1 and TRBJ1-1; TRBD1 aligns across 9 bases. The germline CDR1 and CDR2 sequences are DFQATT and SNEGSKA (reference sequence). V was clipped by 1 base and J by 5 bases; unmatched bases: 8. The CDR3 has 15 amino acids. CDR3 protein: CSARGWDRDVTEAFF. For the CDR3, the DNA is TGCAGTGCTAGAGGATGGGACAGGGACGTAACTGAAGCTTTCTTT.